This TCR beta chain originates from a study of control samples from healthy donors and cancer patients. Sequenced by immunoSEQ multiplex PCR; TCRdb stores in-frame clones only, minus some. The sample includes under 55,000 clones, over 70% of them seen just once. This CDR3 contains 12 residues. The V end was cut by 5 bases, the J end by 7 bases, with 11 bases between. Germline CDR1 MNHNY, CDR2 SVGAGI (reference sequence). The V and J genes are TRBV6-6 and TRBJ1-1; D is unresolved. This clonotype was obtained from a man between 65 and 79 years old in good health. Sequences were obtained from blood. The CDR3 region is CASSPAGLEAFF. The CDR3, as DNA: TGTGCCAGCAGTCCCGCGGGCCTTGAAGCTTTCTTT.